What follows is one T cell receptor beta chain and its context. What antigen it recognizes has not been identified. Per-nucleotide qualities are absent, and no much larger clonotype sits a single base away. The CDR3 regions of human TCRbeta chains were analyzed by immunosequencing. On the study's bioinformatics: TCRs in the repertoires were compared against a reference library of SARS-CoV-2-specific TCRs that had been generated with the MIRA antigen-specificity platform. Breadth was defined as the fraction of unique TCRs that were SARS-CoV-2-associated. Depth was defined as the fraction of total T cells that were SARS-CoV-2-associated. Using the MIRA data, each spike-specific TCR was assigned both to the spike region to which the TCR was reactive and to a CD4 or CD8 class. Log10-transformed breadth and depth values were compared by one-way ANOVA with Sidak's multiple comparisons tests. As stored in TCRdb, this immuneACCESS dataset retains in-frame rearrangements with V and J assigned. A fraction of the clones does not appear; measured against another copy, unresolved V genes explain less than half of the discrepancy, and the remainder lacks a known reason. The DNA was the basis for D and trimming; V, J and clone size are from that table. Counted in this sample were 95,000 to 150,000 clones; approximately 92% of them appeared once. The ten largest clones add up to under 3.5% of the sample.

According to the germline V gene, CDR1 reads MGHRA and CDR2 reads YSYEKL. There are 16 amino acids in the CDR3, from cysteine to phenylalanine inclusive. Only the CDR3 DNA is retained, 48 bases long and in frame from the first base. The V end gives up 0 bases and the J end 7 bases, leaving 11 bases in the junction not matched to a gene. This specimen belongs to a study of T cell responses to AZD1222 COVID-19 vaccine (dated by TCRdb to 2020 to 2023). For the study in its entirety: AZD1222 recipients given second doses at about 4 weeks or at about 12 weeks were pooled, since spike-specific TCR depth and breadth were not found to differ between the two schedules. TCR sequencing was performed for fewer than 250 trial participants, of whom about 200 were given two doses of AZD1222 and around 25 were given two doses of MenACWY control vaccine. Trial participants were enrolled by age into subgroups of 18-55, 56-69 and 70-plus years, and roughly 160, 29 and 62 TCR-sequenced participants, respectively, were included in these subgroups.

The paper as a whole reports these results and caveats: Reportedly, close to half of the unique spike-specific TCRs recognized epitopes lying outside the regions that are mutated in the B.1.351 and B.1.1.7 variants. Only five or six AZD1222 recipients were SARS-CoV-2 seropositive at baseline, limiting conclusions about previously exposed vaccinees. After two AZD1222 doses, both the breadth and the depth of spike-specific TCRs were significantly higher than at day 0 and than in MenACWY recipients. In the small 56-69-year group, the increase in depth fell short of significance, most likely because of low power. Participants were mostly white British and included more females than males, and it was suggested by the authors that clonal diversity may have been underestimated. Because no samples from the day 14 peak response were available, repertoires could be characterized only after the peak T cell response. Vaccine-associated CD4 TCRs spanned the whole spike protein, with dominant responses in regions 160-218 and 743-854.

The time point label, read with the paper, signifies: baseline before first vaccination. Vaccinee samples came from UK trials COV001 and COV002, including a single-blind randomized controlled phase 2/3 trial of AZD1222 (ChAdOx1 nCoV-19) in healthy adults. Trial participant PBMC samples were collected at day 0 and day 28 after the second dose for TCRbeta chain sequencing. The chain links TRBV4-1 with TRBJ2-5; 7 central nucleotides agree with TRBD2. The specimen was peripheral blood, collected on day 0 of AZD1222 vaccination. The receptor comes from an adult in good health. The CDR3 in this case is CASSQDAGEGLGTQYF. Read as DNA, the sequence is TGCGCCAGCAGCCAAGACGCGGGAGAGGGGTTAGGGACCCAGTACTTC.